This passage covers 21 T cell receptor beta chains from one sample sequenced in a study of tumor and adjacent non-tumor tissue in lung cancer. No cell sorting was done before RNA was extracted from the tissue. Distant lung tissue was collected more than 3 cm away from the tumor edge. Three rounds of nested PCR, following a modified ARM-PCR protocol, produced the TCRbeta library. One entry per CDR3 protein results from TCRdb running MiXCR on the multiplex PCR reads. The table lists about 44,000 distinct CDR3 sequences, roughly 67% of them singletons, with approximately 31% in the top ten. Sequenced material: distant non-tumor lung tissue. Receptors originate from a woman in her sixties or seventies with non-small cell lung cancer.

This clonotype was recorded at least ten times. This sequence joins TRBV20-1 and TRBJ2-1; 10 nucleotides line up with TRBD2. V shed 5 bases and J 9 bases; nucleotides not matched to a gene: 10. CDR3 length: 14 amino acids. The germline CDR1 and CDR2 sequences are DFQATT and SNEGSKA (reference sequence). The CDR3 sequence: CSAPAPLAGVEQFF. The CDR3 DNA reads as TGCAGTGCTCCAGCCCCCCTAGCGGGAGTTGAGCAGTTCTTC.

About this clonotype: The germline gene is not matched at one end of the junction; a read error may be the cause. The chain links TRBV12-3 or TRBV12-4 to TRBJ2-4; D may be TRBD2 (6 bases). CDR3 length equals 12 residues. CDR3 DNA sequence: TGTGACAGCAGTATCACTAGCAACATTCAGTACTTC. Translated: CDSSITSNIQYF.

Points on this clonotype: This may be a read error, as it is one base from a much larger clone. This rearrangement joins TRBV12-3 or TRBV12-4 to TRBJ2-7, with D unclear. This CDR3 region has 11 residues. CDR3 coding DNA: TGTGTCAGCAGTTTATATGGAGAGCAGTACTTC. Protein sequence: CVSSLYGEQYF.

The J gene is TRBJ2-3, the V gene TRBV6-1, with TRBD1 identical over 9 bases. The CDR3 has 15 amino acids. Trimming cost V 8 bases and J 5 bases; bases outside gene matches: 11. In germline, CDR1 is MNHNS, CDR2 SASEGT. The chain's CDR3 is CASRNDLDRGDTQYF. The CDR3 region has the DNA TGTGCCAGCCGGAACGACCTGGACAGGGGAGATACGCAGTATTTT.

With respect to this clonotype: A much bigger clone sits one base away, suggesting this may be a read error. The chain is built from TRBV5-1 and TRBJ2-3, with D possibly TRBD1 on 6 matching bases. In germline, CDR1 is SGHRS, CDR2 YFSETQ. CDR3 size: 14 residues. V was shortened by 4 bases and J by 6 bases, with 15 bases between the two germline ends. The CDR3 DNA sequence: TGCGCCAGCAGCCTGGGGACACGGGTGGATACGCAGTATTTT. Residues: CASSLGTRVDTQYF.

The chain has TRBV29-1 and TRBJ2-2, with 7 bases that match TRBD2. This CDR3 comprises 17 residues. From germline, CDR1 is SQVTM and CDR2 ANQGSEA. This CDR3 reads CSVQGGGSGTSTGELFF. DNA of the CDR3: TGCAGTGTCCAAGGTGGGGGGAGCGGGACGAGCACCGGGGAGCTGTTTTTT.

A single count supports this clonotype. Germline and junction disagree at one end, which may indicate a read error. This chain uses TRBV11-1 with TRBJ2-7; D may be TRBD2 (5 bases). The V gene's germline CDR1 is SGHAT and CDR2 FQDESV (reference sequence). CDR3 length: 15 amino acids. This CDR3 is CTSSDVRRSSCEQYF. CDR3 bases: TGTACCAGCAGCGATGTGCGGAGGTCCTCCTGCGAGCAGTACTTC.

Concerning this clonotype itself: This clone may be a read error of a much larger clone one base away. The missing conserved phenylalanine or tryptophan at the end of this CDR3 makes a read error likely. This rearrangement joins TRBV7-8 to TRBJ2-7; maybe TRBD1 (5 bases). V was trimmed by 5 bases and J by 5 bases, leaving 10 bases between them. Germline lookup yields CDR1 SGHVS and CDR2 FQNEAQ. This CDR3 contains 12 residues. The CDR3 bases are TGTGCCAGCAGCGCCCAGGGTCACGAGCAGTACATC. Translation gives CASSAQGHEQYI.

Comment on this clonotype: One end of the junction is discordant with germline, which a read error may explain. The chain is built from TRBV4-1 and TRBJ2-1; weak D call: TRBD2 (6 bases). Germline V lookup: CDR1 MGHRA, CDR2 YSYEKL. The CDR3 sequence is 16 residues long. The CDR3 bases are TGCGCCAGCATCCAAGTCGCGGGAAACTCATACAATGAGCAGTTCTTC. Translated, it gives CASIQVAGNSYNEQFF.

CDR3 protein: CARVQTSGSSYNEQFF. The DNA for the CDR3 is TGTGCCAGAGTCCAGACTAGCGGGAGCTCCTACAATGAGCAGTTCTTC. The J gene is TRBJ2-1, the V gene TRBV6-6; 12 nucleotides match TRBD2. J lost 0 bases, V lost 9 bases, and 6 bases had no gene match. The CDR3 sequence is 16 residues long. Germline V gene lookup returns CDR1 MNHNY and CDR2 SVGAGI (reference sequence).

The chain carries TRBV2 and TRBJ2-6; the D is unclear. The CDR3 is 14 amino acids. The V and J ends lost 5 bases and 0 bases respectively, with 5 bases between them. The germline V gene has CDR1 SNHLY and CDR2 FYNNEI. CDR3 in amino acids: CASSLNSGANVLTF. The CDR3 DNA is TGTGCCAGCAGTTTAAACTCTGGGGCCAACGTCCTGACTTTC.

For this clonotype: One end of the junction varies from germline; a read error may be responsible. CDR3: CSVKDTRELFF. CDR3 DNA: TGCAGCGTTAAGGACACCCGGGAGCTATTTTTT. This chain uses TRBV29-1 with TRBJ2-2; the D gene is possibly TRBD2 (6 bases). Germline V gene lookup returns CDR1 SQVTM and CDR2 ANQGSEA. The CDR3 length is 11 residues.

For this clonotype: A much bigger clone sits one base away, suggesting this may be a read error. The chain's CDR3 is CATSGGTAKNIQYF. The DNA of the CDR3 is TGTGCCACCTCAGGGGGCACCGCCAAAAACATTCAGTACTTC. The gene calls are TRBV5-6 and TRBJ2-4; TRBD1 matches 8 bases. Germline CDR1 and CDR2: SGHDT and YYEEEE. The CDR3 extends over 14 amino acids. After removal of 9 bases from V and 1 base from J, the junction contained 6 bases not matched to a gene.

Notes on this clonotype: Because it lacks the conserved phenylalanine or tryptophan at the end, this CDR3 is likely a read error. Because the CDR3's place on the DNA is in doubt, the DNA is left out and the CDR3 is given as listed by TCRdb. The rearrangement uses TRBV11-1 and TRBJ2-1; the DNA was not used to check the table's D call, TRBD2. The germline gives CDR1 SGHAT, CDR2 FQDESV (reference sequence). The CDR3 is 16 amino acids long, termini counted. CDR3 region: CASSLALAGLHDEQLY.

This clonotype occurred a few times. Being one base from a much bigger clone, this may be a read error. V and J are TRBV7-9 and TRBJ2-3; D unclear. Trimming removed 6 bases from V and 4 bases from J, with 8 bases in between. Germline lookup yields CDR1 SEHNR and CDR2 FQNEAQ (reference sequence). This CDR3 is built from 12 residues. The chain's CDR3 is CASRVIADTQYF. CDR3 DNA sequence: TGTGCCAGCAGGGTGATTGCAGATACGCAGTATTTT.

Of note for this clonotype: One end of the junction fails to match germline, which may point to a read error. The CDR3: CASSFLHGTAWSNQLQHF. The CDR3 DNA is TGTGCCAGCAGCTTCCTACATGGGACAGCCTGGAGCAATCAGCTCCAGCATTTT. This sequence joins TRBV28 and TRBJ1-5, with TRBD1 matching 7 bases. The CDR3 totals 18 residues. The germline V gene has CDR1 MDHEN and CDR2 SYDVKM.

As to this clonotype: The junction shows a germline mismatch at one end, possibly a read error. The chain recombines TRBV4-2 with TRBJ2-2; TRBD1 matches at 8 bases. Germline loops: CDR1 LGHNA, CDR2 YNFKEQ. The CDR3 has 14 residues. The CDR3 DNA reads as TGTGCCAGTGGCCAGGGGGCAGTAACCGGGGAGCCGTTTTTT. This sequence encodes CASGQGAVTGEPFF.

This clonotype occurred many times. J is TRBJ1-2 and V is TRBV14; possible D gene TRBD1, 5 bases. The CDR3 runs 14 residues. CDR1 is SGHDN and CDR2 is FVKESK in the germline V gene. Deletions cut 4 bases from V and 4 bases from J, with 13 bases between. This CDR3 reads CASSPFLDIYGYTF. In nucleotides, the CDR3 is TGTGCCAGCAGCCCATTTTTGGACATCTATGGCTACACCTTC.

For this clonotype: Since no conserved phenylalanine or tryptophan closes the CDR3, a read error is the likely cause. The chain combines TRBV7-9 with TRBJ2-2; D is uncertain. V lost 7 bases, J lost 2 bases, and 14 bases lay in between. This CDR3 region has 15 residues. The germline gives CDR1 SEHNR, CDR2 FQNEAQ (reference sequence). The CDR3 protein is CASTLSGSNTGELFL. The CDR3 bases are TGTGCCAGCACCCTCTCAGGTTCTAACACCGGGGAGCTGTTTTTG.

With respect to this clonotype: The junction departs from the called germline gene at one end, perhaps through a read error. The chain is built from TRBV29-1 and TRBJ2-5; TRBD1 might be the D (6 bases). This CDR3 spans 15 amino acids. Germline V CDR1 and CDR2: SQVTM, ANQGSEA. The CDR3 region has the DNA TGCAGCGTGGGGACAAGGGGCTTATCCCAAGAGACCCAGTATTTC. Protein product: CSVGTRGLSQETQYF. Full variable domain (missing parts from reference TRBV29-1 and TRBJ2-5): SAVISQKPSRDICQRGTSLTIQCQVDSQVTMMFWYRQQPGQSLTLIATANQGSEATYESGFVIDKFPISRPNLTFSTLTVSNMSPEDSSIYLCSVGTRGLSQETQYFGPGTRLLVL.

This clonotype was observed at least ten times. The chain has TRBV28 and TRBJ2-7, with D perhaps TRBD2 (6 bases). Germline V gene sequence: CDR1 MDHEN, CDR2 SYDVKM. Between the trimmed V and J ends, which lost 6 bases and 6 bases, there was a span of 15 bases. This CDR3 has 13 residues. The CDR3 is CASSVPWGGEQYF. In nucleotides, the CDR3 is TGTGCCAGCAGCGTCCCATGGGGAGGCGAGCAGTACTTC.